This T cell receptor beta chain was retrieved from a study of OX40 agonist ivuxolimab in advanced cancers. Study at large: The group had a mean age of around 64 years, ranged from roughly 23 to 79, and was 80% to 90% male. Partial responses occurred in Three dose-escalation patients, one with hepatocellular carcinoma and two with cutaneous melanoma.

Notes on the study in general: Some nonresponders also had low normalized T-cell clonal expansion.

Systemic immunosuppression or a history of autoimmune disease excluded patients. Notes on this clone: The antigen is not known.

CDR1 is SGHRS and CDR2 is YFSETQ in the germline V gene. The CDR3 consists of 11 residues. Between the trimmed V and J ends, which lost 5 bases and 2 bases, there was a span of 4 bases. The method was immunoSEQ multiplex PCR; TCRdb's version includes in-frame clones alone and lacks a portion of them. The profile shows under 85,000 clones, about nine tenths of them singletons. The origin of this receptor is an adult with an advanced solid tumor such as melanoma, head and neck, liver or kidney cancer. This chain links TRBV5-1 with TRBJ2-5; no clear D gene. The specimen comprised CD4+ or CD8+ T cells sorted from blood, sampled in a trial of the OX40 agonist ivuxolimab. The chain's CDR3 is CASRGQETQYF. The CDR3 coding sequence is TGCGCCAGCAGAGGTCAAGAGACCCAGTACTTC.